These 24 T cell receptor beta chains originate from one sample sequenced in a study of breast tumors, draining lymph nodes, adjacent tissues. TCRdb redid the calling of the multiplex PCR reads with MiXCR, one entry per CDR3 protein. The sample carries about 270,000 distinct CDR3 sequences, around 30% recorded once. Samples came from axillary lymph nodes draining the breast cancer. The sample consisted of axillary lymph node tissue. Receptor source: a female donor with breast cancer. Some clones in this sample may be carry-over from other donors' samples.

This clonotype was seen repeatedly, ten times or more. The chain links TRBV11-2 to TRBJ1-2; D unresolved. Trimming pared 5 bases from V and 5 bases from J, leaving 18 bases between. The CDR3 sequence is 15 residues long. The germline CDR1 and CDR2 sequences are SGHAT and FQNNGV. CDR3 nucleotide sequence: TGTGCCAGCAGCCTGGCGGGAGACGCCGGGTATGGCTACACCTTC. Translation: CASSLAGDAGYGYTF.

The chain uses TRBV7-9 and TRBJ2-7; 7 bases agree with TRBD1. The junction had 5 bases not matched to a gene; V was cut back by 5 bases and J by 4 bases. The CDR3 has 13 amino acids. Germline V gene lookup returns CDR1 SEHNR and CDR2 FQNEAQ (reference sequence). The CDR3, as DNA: TGTGCCAGCAGCGAGCCGGACAGGTACGAGCAGTACTTC. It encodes CASSEPDRYEQYF.

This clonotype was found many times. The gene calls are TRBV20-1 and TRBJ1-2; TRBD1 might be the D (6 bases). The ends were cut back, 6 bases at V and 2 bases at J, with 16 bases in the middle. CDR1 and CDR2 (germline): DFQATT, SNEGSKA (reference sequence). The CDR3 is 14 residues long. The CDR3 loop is CSAPPGVSNYGYTF. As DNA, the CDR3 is TGCAGTGCCCCCCCAGGGGTTTCAAACTATGGCTACACCTTC.

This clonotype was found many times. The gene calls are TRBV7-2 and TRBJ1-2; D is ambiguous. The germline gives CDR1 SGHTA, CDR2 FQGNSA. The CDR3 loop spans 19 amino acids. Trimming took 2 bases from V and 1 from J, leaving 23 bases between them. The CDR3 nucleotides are TGTGCCAGCAGCTTAAGTCAGGCGGGAGCGCCTGTGGGTAACTATGGCTACACCTTC. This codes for CASSLSQAGAPVGNYGYTF.

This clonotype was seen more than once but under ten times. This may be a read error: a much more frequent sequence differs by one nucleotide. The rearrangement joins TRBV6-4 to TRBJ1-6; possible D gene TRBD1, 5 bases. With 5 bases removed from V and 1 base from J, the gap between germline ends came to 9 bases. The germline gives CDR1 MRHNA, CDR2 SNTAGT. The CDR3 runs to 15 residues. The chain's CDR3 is CASSQSGSYNSPLHF. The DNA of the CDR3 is TGTGCCAGCAGTCAATCAGGGTCCTATAATTCACCCCTCCACTTT.

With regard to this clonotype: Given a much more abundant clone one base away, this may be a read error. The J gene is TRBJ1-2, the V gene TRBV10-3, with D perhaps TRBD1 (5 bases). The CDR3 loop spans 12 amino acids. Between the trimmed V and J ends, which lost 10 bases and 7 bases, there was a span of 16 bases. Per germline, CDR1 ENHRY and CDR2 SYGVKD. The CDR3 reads CASRARGRGYTF. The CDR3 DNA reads TGTGCCAGCAGAGCGAGGGGTCGTGGCTACACCTTC.

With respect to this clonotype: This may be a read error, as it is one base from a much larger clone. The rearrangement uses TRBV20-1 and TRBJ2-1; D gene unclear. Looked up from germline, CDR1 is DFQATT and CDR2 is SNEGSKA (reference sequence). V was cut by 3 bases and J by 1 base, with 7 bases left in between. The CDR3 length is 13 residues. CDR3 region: CSASLISYNEQFF. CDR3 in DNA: TGCAGTGCTAGTCTAATTTCCTACAATGAGCAGTTCTTC.

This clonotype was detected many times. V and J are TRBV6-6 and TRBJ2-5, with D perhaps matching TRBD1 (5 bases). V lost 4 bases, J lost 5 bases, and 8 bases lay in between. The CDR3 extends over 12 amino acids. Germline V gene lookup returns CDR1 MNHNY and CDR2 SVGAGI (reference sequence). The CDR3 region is CASSFKGETQYF. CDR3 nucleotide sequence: TGTGCCAGCAGTTTTAAGGGGGAGACCCAGTACTTC.

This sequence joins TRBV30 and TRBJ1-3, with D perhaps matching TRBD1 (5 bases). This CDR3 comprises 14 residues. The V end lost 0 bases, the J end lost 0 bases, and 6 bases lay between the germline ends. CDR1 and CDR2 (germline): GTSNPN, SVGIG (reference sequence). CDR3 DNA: TGTGCCTGGAGTGTAAGGGGCTCTGGAAACACCATATATTTT. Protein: CAWSVRGSGNTIYF. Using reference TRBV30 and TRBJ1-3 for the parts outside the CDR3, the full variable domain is SQTIHQWPATLVQPVGSPLSLECTVEGTSNPNLYWYRQAAGRGLQLLFYSVGIGQISSEVPQNLSASRPQDRQFILSSKKLLLSDSGFYLCAWSVRGSGNTIYFGEGSWLTVV.

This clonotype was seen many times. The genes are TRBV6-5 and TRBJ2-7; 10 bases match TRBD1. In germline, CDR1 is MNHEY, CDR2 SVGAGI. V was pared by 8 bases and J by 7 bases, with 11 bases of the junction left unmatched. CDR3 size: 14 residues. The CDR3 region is CASGTGTGVGEQYF. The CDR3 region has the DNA TGTGCCAGCGGAACCGGGACAGGGGTTGGGGAGCAGTACTTC.

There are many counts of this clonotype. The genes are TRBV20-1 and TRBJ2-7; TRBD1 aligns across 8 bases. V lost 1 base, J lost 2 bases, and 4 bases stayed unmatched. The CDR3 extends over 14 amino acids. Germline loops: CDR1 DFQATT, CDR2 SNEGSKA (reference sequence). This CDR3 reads CSARVSGGPYEQYF. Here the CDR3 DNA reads TGCAGTGCTAGAGTATCAGGGGGCCCCTACGAGCAGTACTTC.

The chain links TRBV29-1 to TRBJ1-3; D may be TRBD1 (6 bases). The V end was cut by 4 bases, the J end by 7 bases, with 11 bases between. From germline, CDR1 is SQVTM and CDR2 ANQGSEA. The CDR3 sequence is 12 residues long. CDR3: CSVGSGGNTIYF. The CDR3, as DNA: TGCAGCGTTGGTTCCGGGGGCAACACCATATATTTT. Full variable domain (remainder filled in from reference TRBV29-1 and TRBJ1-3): SAVISQKPSRDICQRGTSLTIQCQVDSQVTMMFWYRQQPGQSLTLIATANQGSEATYESGFVIDKFPISRPNLTFSTLTVSNMSPEDSSIYLCSVGSGGNTIYFGEGSWLTVV.

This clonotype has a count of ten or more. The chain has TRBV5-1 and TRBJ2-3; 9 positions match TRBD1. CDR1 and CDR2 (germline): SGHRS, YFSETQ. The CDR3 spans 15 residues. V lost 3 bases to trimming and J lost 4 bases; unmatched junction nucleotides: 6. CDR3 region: CASSWGDRDSDTQYF. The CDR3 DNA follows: TGCGCCAGCAGCTGGGGGGACAGGGACTCAGATACGCAGTATTTT.

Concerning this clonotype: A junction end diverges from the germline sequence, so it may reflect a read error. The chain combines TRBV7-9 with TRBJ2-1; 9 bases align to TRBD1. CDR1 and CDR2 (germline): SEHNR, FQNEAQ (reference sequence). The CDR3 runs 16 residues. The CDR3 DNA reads TGCGCCAGCAGCTTAGTCGGGACAGGGTGCCCGGATGAGCAGTTCTTC. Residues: CASSLVGTGCPDEQFF.

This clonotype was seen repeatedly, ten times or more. CDR3 region: CASSFGTSGTYEQYF. The CDR3 DNA sequence: TGTGCCAGCAGCTTCGGGACTAGCGGTACCTACGAGCAGTACTTC. This chain joins TRBV7-8 and TRBJ2-7; 11 bases fit TRBD2. Germline trimming cut 3 bases from V and 2 bases from J; bases unmatched to any gene: 3. The CDR3 sequence is 15 residues long. CDR1 is SGHVS, CDR2 FQNEAQ, per germline.

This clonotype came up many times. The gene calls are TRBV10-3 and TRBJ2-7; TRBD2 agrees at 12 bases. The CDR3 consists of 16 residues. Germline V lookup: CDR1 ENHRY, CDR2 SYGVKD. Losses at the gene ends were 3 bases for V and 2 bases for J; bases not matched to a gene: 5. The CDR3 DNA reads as TGTGCCATCAGTGACCCTAGCGGGAGGGCCACCTACGAGCAGTACTTC. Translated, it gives CAISDPSGRATYEQYF.

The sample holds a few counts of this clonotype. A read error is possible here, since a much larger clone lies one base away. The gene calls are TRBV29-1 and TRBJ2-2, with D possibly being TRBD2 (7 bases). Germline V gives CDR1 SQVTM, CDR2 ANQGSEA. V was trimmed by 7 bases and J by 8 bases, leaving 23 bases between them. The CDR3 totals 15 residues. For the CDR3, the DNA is TGCAGCGCCAGGGGAGGGGGTTTTTTAGGTGGGGAGCTGTTTTTT. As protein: CSARGGGFLGGELFF.

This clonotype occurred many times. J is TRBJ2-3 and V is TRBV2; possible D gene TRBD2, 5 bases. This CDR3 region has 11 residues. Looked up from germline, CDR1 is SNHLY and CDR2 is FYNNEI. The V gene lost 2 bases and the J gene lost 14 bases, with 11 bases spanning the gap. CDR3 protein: CASSETGLAYF. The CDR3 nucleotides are TGTGCCAGCAGTGAAACTGGGCTAGCGTATTTT.

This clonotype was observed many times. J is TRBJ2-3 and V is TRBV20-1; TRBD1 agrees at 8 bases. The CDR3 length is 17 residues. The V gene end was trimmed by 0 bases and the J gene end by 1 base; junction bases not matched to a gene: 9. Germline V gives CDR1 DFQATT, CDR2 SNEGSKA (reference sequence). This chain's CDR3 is CSARDPSGTGRTDTQYF. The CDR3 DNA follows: TGCAGTGCTAGAGACCCGTCCGGGACAGGCCGCACAGATACGCAGTATTTT.

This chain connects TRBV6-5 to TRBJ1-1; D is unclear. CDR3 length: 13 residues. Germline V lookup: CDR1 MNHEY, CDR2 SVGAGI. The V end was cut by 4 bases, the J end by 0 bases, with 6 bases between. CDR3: CASSWSMNTEAFF. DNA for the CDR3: TGTGCCAGCAGTTGGTCGATGAACACTGAAGCTTTCTTT.

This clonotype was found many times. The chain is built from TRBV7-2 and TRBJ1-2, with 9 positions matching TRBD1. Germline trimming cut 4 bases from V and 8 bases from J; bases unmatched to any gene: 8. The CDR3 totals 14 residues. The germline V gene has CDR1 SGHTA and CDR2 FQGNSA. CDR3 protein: CASSSGTGRGGYTF. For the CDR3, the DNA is TGTGCCAGCAGCTCCGGGACAGGGAGAGGAGGCTACACCTTC.

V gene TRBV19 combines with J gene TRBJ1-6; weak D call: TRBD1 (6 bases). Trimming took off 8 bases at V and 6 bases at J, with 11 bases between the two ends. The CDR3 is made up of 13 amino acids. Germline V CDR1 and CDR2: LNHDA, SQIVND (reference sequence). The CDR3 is CASGRGSNSPLHF. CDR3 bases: TGTGCCAGTGGGAGGGGGAGTAATTCACCCCTCCACTTT.

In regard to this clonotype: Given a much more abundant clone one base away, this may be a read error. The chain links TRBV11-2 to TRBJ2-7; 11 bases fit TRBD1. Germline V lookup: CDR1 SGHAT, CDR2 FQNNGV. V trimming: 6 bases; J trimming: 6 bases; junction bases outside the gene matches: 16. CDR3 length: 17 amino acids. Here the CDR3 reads CASRRTGTGGPLGEQYF. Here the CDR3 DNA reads TGTGCCAGCAGACGTACCGGGACAGGGGGACCCCTTGGCGAGCAGTACTTC.

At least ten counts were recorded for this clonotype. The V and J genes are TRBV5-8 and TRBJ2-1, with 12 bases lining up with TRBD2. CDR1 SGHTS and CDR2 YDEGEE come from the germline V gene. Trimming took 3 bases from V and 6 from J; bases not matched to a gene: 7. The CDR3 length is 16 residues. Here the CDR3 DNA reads TGTGCCAGCAGCTCGCCTGGACTAGCGGGATCCAATGAGCAGTTCTTC. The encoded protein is CASSSPGLAGSNEQFF.